The clone carrying this TCR beta chain has only a few counts. 5'RACE with 10-nucleotide random UMIs generated the cDNA. One entry per CDR3 protein results from TCRdb running MiXCR on the 5' RACE reads. The data show just under 40,000 distinct CDR3 sequences, 6.5% to 7.5% seen once. The sample is drawn from a study of neurological immune-mediated disorders. The study used blood bank volunteers in Maryland, USA, as healthy controls. Libraries from sorted cells used 1 million T cells (CD4+ or CD8+). Sequenced: CD4+ T cells from blood. The TCR sequence derives from a man aged 45-60 years in good health.

This CDR3 reads CASSLRLAGTGELFF. Here the CDR3 DNA reads TGTGCCAGCAGCTTGAGGCTAGCGGGCACCGGGGAGCTGTTTTTT. The chain joins TRBV5-4 to TRBJ2-2; 8 bases are a match to TRBD2. CDR3 length: 15 amino acids. Germline loops: CDR1 SGHNT, CDR2 YYREEE (reference sequence). V lost 1 base and J lost 4; bases outside the gene matches: 3.